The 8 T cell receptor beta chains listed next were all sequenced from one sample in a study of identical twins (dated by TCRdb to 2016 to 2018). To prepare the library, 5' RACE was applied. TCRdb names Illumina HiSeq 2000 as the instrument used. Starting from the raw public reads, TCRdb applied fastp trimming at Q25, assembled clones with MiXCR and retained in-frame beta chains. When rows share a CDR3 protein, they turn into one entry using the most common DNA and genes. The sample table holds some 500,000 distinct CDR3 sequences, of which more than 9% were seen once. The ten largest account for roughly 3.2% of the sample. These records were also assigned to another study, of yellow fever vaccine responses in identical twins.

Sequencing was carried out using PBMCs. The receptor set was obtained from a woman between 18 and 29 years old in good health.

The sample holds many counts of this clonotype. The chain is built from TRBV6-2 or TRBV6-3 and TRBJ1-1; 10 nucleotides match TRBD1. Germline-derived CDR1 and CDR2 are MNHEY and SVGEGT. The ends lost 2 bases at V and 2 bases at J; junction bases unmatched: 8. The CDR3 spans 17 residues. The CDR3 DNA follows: TGTGCCAGCAGTTACCCGGGACAGGGGATCGAAAACACTGAAGCTTTCTTT. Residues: CASSYPGQGIENTEAFF.

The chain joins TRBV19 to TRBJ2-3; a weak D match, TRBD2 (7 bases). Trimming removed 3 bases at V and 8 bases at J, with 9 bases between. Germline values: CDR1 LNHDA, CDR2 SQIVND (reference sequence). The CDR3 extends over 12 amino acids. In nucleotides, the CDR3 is TGTGCCAGTAGTATTCGGGGGGCTACGCAGTATTTT. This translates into CASSIRGATQYF.

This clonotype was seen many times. CDR3 nucleotides: TGTGCCAGCACGCTAAGGGACTTCTCCTACAATGAGCAGTTCTTC. Translated, it gives CASTLRDFSYNEQFF. This sequence joins TRBV7-2 and TRBJ2-1; weak D call: TRBD2 (6 bases). Trimming removed 7 bases at V and 0 bases at J, with 13 bases between. CDR1 and CDR2 from the germline V gene are SGHTA and FQGNSA. The CDR3 sequence is 15 residues long.

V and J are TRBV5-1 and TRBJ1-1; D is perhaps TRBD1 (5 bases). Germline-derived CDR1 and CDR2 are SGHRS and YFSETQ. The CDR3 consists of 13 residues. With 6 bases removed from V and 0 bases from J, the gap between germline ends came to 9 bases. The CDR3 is CASKQVLNTEAFF. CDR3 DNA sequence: TGCGCCAGCAAACAGGTGCTGAACACTGAAGCTTTCTTT.

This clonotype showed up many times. DNA of the CDR3: TGTGCCAGCAGCTTAGACGAGGATGCTGCGGGCTATGGGGAGCAGTTCTTC. Protein product: CASSLDEDAAGYGEQFF. The genes are TRBV7-9 and TRBJ2-1; a weak D match, TRBD2 (5 bases). Germline-derived CDR1 and CDR2 are SEHNR and FQNEAQ (reference sequence). The CDR3 covers 17 residues. The V gene lost 1 base and the J gene lost 10 bases, with 23 bases spanning the gap.

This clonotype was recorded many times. CDR3 nucleotide sequence: TGTGCCAGCAGCTTAGGTCCCAGGGGAACCGGGGAGCTGTTTTTT. It yields the protein CASSLGPRGTGELFF. The chain couples TRBV7-3 to TRBJ2-2; possibly TRBD1 for D (6 bases). V dropped 2 bases and J dropped 5 bases, with 12 bases sitting between them. The length of the CDR3 is 15 residues. Germline CDR1 SGHTA, CDR2 FQGTGA.

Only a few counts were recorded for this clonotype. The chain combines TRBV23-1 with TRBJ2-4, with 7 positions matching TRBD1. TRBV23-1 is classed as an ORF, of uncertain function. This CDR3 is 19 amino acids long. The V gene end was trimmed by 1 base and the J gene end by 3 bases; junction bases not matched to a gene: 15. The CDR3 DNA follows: TGCGCCAGCAGTCAATTCGGATCGGGAAGGGGGCTTGGCAAAAACATTCAGTACTTC. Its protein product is CASSQFGSGRGLGKNIQYF.

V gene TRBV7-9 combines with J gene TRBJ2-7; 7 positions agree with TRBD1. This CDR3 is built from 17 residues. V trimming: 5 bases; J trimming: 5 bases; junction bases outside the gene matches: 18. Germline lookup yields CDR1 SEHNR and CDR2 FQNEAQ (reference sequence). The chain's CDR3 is CASSINPDRPLRHEQYF. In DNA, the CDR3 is TGTGCCAGCAGCATTAACCCGGACAGGCCACTTAGGCACGAGCAGTACTTC.